This T cell receptor (beta chain) was documented in a study of monozygotic twins with inflammatory bowel disease. Each TCR library used about 3.5 ug of total RNA. TCRdb reprocessed the 5' RACE reads and keeps a single row for each CDR3 protein, giving no DNA. This sample contains a few hundred thousand distinct CDR3 sequences. This TCR was sampled from a human donor with ulcerative colitis or Crohn's disease, or a healthy co-twin of an affected twin (not recorded which). Sample: blood.

CDR3 sequence: CSAKPPTGYEQYF. The chain recombines TRBV20-1 with TRBJ2-7; checking the TCRdb D call of TRBD1 is not possible without DNA. Per the germline V gene, CDR1 is DFQATT and CDR2 is SNEGSKA (reference sequence). The CDR3 length is 13 residues.